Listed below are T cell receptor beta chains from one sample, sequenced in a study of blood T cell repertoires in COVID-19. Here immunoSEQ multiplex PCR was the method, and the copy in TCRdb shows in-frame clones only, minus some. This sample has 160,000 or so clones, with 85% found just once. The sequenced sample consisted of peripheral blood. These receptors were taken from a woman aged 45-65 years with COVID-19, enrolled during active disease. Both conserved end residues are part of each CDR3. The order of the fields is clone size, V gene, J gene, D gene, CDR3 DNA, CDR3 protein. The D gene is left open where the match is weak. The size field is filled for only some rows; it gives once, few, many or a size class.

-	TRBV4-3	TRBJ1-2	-	TGCGCCAGCAGCCAAGAACTCTTCGACACCAACTATGGCTACACCTTC	CASSQELFDTNYGYTF
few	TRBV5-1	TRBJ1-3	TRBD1	TGCGCCAGCCAACAGGGGATCGGAAACACCATATATTTT	CASQQGIGNTIYF
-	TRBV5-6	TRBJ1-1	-	TGTGCCAGCAGCCGTGACCCGGGACAATTGAACACTGAAGCTTTCTTT	CASSRDPGQLNTEAFF
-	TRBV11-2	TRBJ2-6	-	TGTGCCAGCAGAAACAGGGCGGCCTCTGGGGCCAACGTCCTGACTTTC	CASRNRAASGANVLTF
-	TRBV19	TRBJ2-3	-	TGTGCCAGTACCCTGGGGGCCACAGATACGCAGTATTTT	CASTLGATDTQYF
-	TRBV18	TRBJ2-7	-	TGTGCCAGCTCACCACCGGTGGGAGGGGGAAGCTCCTACGAGCAGTACTTC	CASSPPVGGGSSYEQYF
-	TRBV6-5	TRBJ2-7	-	TGTGCCAGCAGCCCCGGGACTCCGGGGGAGCAGTACTTC	CASSPGTPGEQYF
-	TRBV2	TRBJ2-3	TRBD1	TGTGCCAGCAGTGCCGACAGGGGGCTTATCACAGATACGCAGTATTTT	CASSADRGLITDTQYF
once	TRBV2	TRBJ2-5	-	TGTGCCAGCAGCCTCCGAGAGACCCAGTACTTC	CASSLRETQYF
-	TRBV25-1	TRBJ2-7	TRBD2	TGTGCCAGCAAGCTAGCGGGGGGGTACGAGCAGTACTTC	CASKLAGGYEQYF
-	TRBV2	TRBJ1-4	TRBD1	TGTGCCAGCTCTGACAGGGTTGGCGAAAAACTGTTTTTT	CASSDRVGEKLFF
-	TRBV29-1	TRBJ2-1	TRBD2	TGCAGCGTTGACGAAGCGGGGGGCCAACGACCGTTCTTC	CSVDEAGGQRPFF